Below, 7 T cell receptor beta chains from the same sample are listed, as sequenced in a study of shared clonotypes between healthy human individuals. As defined, naive CD8 cells were CD45RO-negative and positively selected for CCR7, with terminally differentiated effector memory CD45RA+ cells excluded. Profiled with immunoSEQ multiplex PCR; TCRdb holds only in-frame clones, not every one. This sample carries millions of clones, about 95% of them seen once, and the ten largest clones take approximately 1.2%. Material: naive CD8+ T cells sorted from blood. These receptors all come from a man between 18 and 29 years old in good health.

The J gene is TRBJ2-7, the V gene TRBV4-2; D may be TRBD2 (6 bases). V was cut by 4 bases and J by 0 bases, with 13 bases left in between. Germline CDR1 and CDR2: LGHNA and YNFKEQ. The CDR3 covers 15 residues. CDR3 in DNA: TGTGCCAGCAGCCTAGATCGGGAGTCCTCCTACGAGCAGTACTTC. This sequence encodes CASSLDRESSYEQYF.

This clone was recorded once. The rearrangement links TRBV28 to TRBJ2-7, with D perhaps TRBD1 (5 bases). This CDR3 is 14 amino acids long. Per germline, CDR1 MDHEN and CDR2 SYDVKM. Trimming took 3 bases from V and 4 from J, leaving 13 bases between them. As DNA, the CDR3 is TGTGCCAGCAGTTTTGGACCAGGGCCTTACGAGCAGTACTTC. It translates to CASSFGPGPYEQYF.

The chain uses TRBV5-6 and TRBJ1-6; the match to TRBD1 covers 9 bases. Germline V gene lookup returns CDR1 SGHDT and CDR2 YYEEEE. Germline trimming cut 3 bases from V and 5 bases from J; bases unmatched to any gene: 6. This CDR3 region has 16 residues. The CDR3: CASSSTGGWNNSPLHF. The CDR3 DNA reads TGTGCCAGCAGCTCAACAGGGGGCTGGAATAATTCACCCCTCCACTTT.

The chain carries TRBV28 and TRBJ2-3; perhaps TRBD1 as D (5 bases). This CDR3 is 17 amino acids long. Trimming stripped 5 bases from V and 6 bases from J, with 24 bases between. CDR1 and CDR2 from the germline V gene are MDHEN and SYDVKM. The CDR3 sequence: CASSAYGARASGDTQYF. CDR3 DNA sequence: TGTGCCAGCAGTGCCTATGGGGCTCGGGCATCCGGGGATACGCAGTATTTT.

With respect to this clone: Other DNA variants within this sample encode the same CDR3. V is TRBV30 and J is TRBJ2-7; 9 positions agree with TRBD1. The V segment lost 0 bases and the J segment 4 bases; nucleotides outside the gene matches: 1. The germline gives CDR1 GTSNPN, CDR2 SVGIG (reference sequence). The CDR3 is 13 amino acids. The DNA for the CDR3 is TGTGCCTGGAGTGTGACAGGGGGATACGAGCAGTACTTC. Amino acid sequence: CAWSVTGGYEQYF. The variable domain in full, completed from reference TRBV30 and TRBJ2-7, reads SQTIHQWPATLVQPVGSPLSLECTVEGTSNPNLYWYRQAAGRGLQLLFYSVGIGQISSEVPQNLSASRPQDRQFILSSKKLLLSDSGFYLCAWSVTGGYEQYFGPGTRLTVT.

J is TRBJ2-1 and V is TRBV4-2; the D is unclear. This CDR3 has 15 amino acids. V lost 0 bases, J lost 2 bases, and 8 bases lay in between. Germline CDR1 LGHNA, CDR2 YNFKEQ. DNA of the CDR3: TGTGCCAGCAGCCAAGAAGCCATGGCCTACAATGAGCAGTTCTTC. This gives the protein CASSQEAMAYNEQFF.

This CDR3 is CAWSDGLGAFF. CDR3 DNA sequence: TGTGCCTGGAGCGACGGGTTGGGAGCTTTCTTT. This chain uses TRBV30 with TRBJ1-1; D is uncertain. The CDR3 is made up of 11 amino acids. The V gene lost 3 bases and the J gene lost 10 bases, with 12 bases spanning the gap. Germline CDR1 and CDR2: GTSNPN and SVGIG (reference sequence).